What follows are 24 T cell receptor beta chains derived from one specimen sequenced in a study of OX40 agonist ivuxolimab in advanced cancers. The data were produced by immunoSEQ multiplex PCR, yet TCRdb's version contains in-frame clones alone and is incomplete. The data hold just under 20,000 clones, with about 70% observed a single time. The material was CD4+ or CD8+ T cells sorted from blood, obtained in a trial of the OX40 agonist ivuxolimab. These receptors were taken from an adult with an advanced solid tumor such as melanoma, head and neck, liver or kidney cancer.

The J gene is TRBJ2-3, the V gene TRBV11-3; 7 bases line up with TRBD2. J gave up 6 bases and V 5 bases, and 14 bases lay outside the gene matches. Germline CDR1 SGHNT, CDR2 YENEEA. CDR3 length equals 16 residues. CDR3 amino acids: CASSQRAGESRDTQYF. CDR3 coding DNA: TGTGCCAGCAGCCAGCGGGCGGGGGAGAGCCGGGATACGCAGTATTTT.

The chain uses TRBV19 and TRBJ2-1, with a tentative D call TRBD1 (6 bases). Germline V CDR1 and CDR2: LNHDA, SQIVND (reference sequence). The CDR3 length is 14 residues. Deletions cut 6 bases from V and 5 bases from J, with 14 bases between. CDR3 loop: CASSPGEGDNEQFF. CDR3 sequence (DNA): TGTGCCAGTAGCCCAGGGGAAGGGGACAATGAGCAGTTCTTC.

The genes are TRBV2 and TRBJ2-3; the match to TRBD2 covers 12 bases. The CDR3 consists of 15 residues. V was pared by 5 bases and J by 4 bases, with 4 bases of the junction left unmatched. Germline loops: CDR1 SNHLY, CDR2 FYNNEI. The CDR3 protein is CASSILAGGPDTQYF. In DNA, the CDR3 is TGTGCCAGCAGTATTCTAGCGGGAGGGCCAGATACGCAGTATTTT.

This clone is medium-sized in the sample. The chain employs TRBV4-3 and TRBJ2-7; 9 nucleotides align to TRBD1. The CDR3 is made up of 15 amino acids. Germline CDR1 is LGHNA and CDR2 is YSLEER. The trim removed 0 bases at V and 5 bases at J, leaving 5 bases unmatched. The DNA of the CDR3 is TGCGCCAGCAGCCAAGATGACACAGGGGGCGACGAGCAGTACTTC. It specifies CASSQDDTGGDEQYF.

The chain couples TRBV6-6 to TRBJ1-2, with D possibly matching TRBD1 (5 bases). This CDR3 is built from 14 residues. Between the trimmed V and J ends, which lost 2 bases and 5 bases, there was a span of 12 bases. Germline V gene sequence: CDR1 MNHNY, CDR2 SVGAGI (reference sequence). The CDR3 nucleotides read TGTGCCAGCAGTTACGGGGCAATGGAATATGGCTACACCTTC. This encodes CASSYGAMEYGYTF.

This clone was picked up a small number of times. This chain joins TRBV20-1 and TRBJ1-1; possible D gene TRBD1, 6 bases. The CDR3 spans 11 residues. Trimming took off 6 bases at V and 9 bases at J, with 14 bases between the two ends. CDR1 DFQATT and CDR2 SNEGSKA come from the germline V gene (reference sequence). The CDR3 DNA follows: TGCAGTGCCCATTTGGACAGCCAAGCTTTCTTT. Translating it yields CSAHLDSQAFF.

The J gene is TRBJ2-7, the V gene TRBV6-5, with 11 bases lining up with TRBD2. V was pared by 4 bases and J by 4 bases, with 6 bases of the junction left unmatched. Looked up from germline, CDR1 is MNHEY and CDR2 is SVGAGI. This CDR3 region has 15 residues. The CDR3 DNA sequence: TGTGCCAGCAGTTTCACTAGCGGGGGCGGGTACGAGCAGTACTTC. As protein: CASSFTSGGGYEQYF.

This chain connects TRBV28 to TRBJ2-1; TRBD2 matches at 7 bases. This CDR3 region has 14 residues. The germline gives CDR1 MDHEN, CDR2 SYDVKM. After removal of 2 bases from V and 6 bases from J, the junction contained 4 bases not matched to a gene. The DNA of the CDR3 is TGTGCCAGCAGTTTAAGGCCTAGCGGCAATGAGCAGTTCTTC. Translation: CASSLRPSGNEQFF.

This CDR3 reads CASSLDRGDTGELFF. The CDR3 nucleotides are TGTGCCAGCAGCTTGGATCGGGGAGACACCGGGGAGCTGTTTTTT. J is TRBJ2-2 and V is TRBV5-8, with D possibly being TRBD2 (5 bases). Germline CDR1 is SGHTS and CDR2 is YDEGEE. This CDR3 region has 15 residues. The V end lost 0 bases, the J end lost 3 bases, and 9 bases lay between the germline ends.

The chain has TRBV6-5 and TRBJ1-4, with a tentative D call TRBD1 (5 bases). The CDR3 has 15 amino acids. V was pared by 2 bases and J by 4 bases, with 11 bases between. The germline V gene encodes CDR1 MNHEY and CDR2 SVGAGI. The CDR3 nucleotides read TGTGCCAGCAGTTACACCGGGACTGATAATGAAAAACTGTTTTTT. This gives the protein CASSYTGTDNEKLFF.

The rearrangement joins TRBV28 to TRBJ2-1, with D unclear. The CDR3 spans 13 residues. Germline loops: CDR1 MDHEN, CDR2 SYDVKM. The ends were cut back, 1 base at V and 5 bases at J, with 6 bases in the middle. This CDR3 is CASSLFVDNEQFF. The DNA of the CDR3 is TGTGCCAGCAGTTTATTCGTCGACAATGAGCAGTTCTTC.

CDR3 nucleotides: TGCGCCAGCAGCTTGGTCCTAGCGGGACCCCATCCCAGGATCGAGCAGTACTTC. It is translated as CASSLVLAGPHPRIEQYF. The gene calls are TRBV5-1 and TRBJ2-7; TRBD2 agrees at 9 bases. Germline CDR1 and CDR2: SGHRS and YFSETQ. The CDR3 covers 18 residues. J gave up 6 bases and V 0 bases, and 16 bases lay outside the gene matches.

The chain carries TRBV28 and TRBJ2-2; perhaps D is TRBD1 or TRBD2 (5 bases each). From germline, CDR1 is MDHEN and CDR2 SYDVKM. The CDR3 has 16 amino acids. Trimming stripped 5 bases from V and 0 bases from J, with 13 bases between. The CDR3 protein is CASSLGTLANTGELFF. The DNA of the CDR3 is TGTGCCAGCAGTCTCGGGACCCTCGCGAACACCGGGGAGCTGTTTTTT. The variable domain in full, with the rest retrieved from reference TRBV28 and TRBJ2-2, is DVKVTQSSRYLVKRTGEKVFLECVQDMDHENMFWYRQDPGLGLRLIYFSYDVKMKEKGDIPEGYSVSREKKERFSLILESASTNQTSMYLCASSLGTLANTGELFFGEGSRLTVL.

The gene calls are TRBV9 and TRBJ2-1; the D is unclear. This CDR3 is built from 11 residues. Germline values: CDR1 SGDLS, CDR2 YYNGEE. Trimming took off 10 bases at V and 9 bases at J, with 14 bases between the two ends. CDR3 sequence: CASSLSSEQFF. The CDR3 DNA follows: TGTGCCTCGTCCCTTTCCAGTGAGCAGTTCTTC.

This clone has a count of ten or more. The rearrangement joins TRBV7-9 to TRBJ1-1; no firm D call. The V and J ends lost 2 bases and 5 bases respectively, with 6 bases between them. Germline loops: CDR1 SEHNR, CDR2 FQNEAQ (reference sequence). The CDR3 covers 12 residues. The CDR3 DNA reads as TGTGCCAGCAGCTTAACAACGACTGAAGCTTTCTTT. This encodes CASSLTTTEAFF.

The chain joins TRBV6-6 to TRBJ1-2; perhaps TRBD1 as D (6 bases). The CDR3 spans 15 residues. Trimming left V 6 bases short and J 0 bases short, with 14 bases between. The germline CDR1 and CDR2 sequences are MNHNY and SVGAGI (reference sequence). CDR3 sequence: CASRPGEMTNYGYTF. In DNA, the CDR3 is TGTGCCAGCAGACCAGGGGAGATGACTAACTATGGCTACACCTTC.

This chain links TRBV27 with TRBJ2-5, with 7 bases fitting TRBD2. The V gene end was trimmed by 6 bases and the J gene end by 5 bases; junction bases not matched to a gene: 9. The CDR3 has 14 residues. Germline V gene lookup returns CDR1 MNHEY and CDR2 SMNVEV (reference sequence). The CDR3 DNA is TGTGCCAGCAGCCCCTGGGGGGAGGGGGAGACCCAGTACTTC. Its translation: CASSPWGEGETQYF.

CDR3 amino acids: CASSLLGRPGNEQFF. The CDR3 DNA follows: TGCGCCAGCAGCTTGCTCGGGAGGCCGGGCAATGAGCAGTTCTTC. The chain carries TRBV5-1 and TRBJ2-1; 7 positions match TRBD2. The CDR3 is 15 residues long. After removal of 1 base from V and 6 bases from J, the junction contained 7 bases not matched to a gene. The V gene's germline CDR1 is SGHRS and CDR2 YFSETQ.

The chain employs TRBV13 and TRBJ2-1, with 13 bases identical to TRBD2. Germline V gene lookup returns CDR1 PRHDT and CDR2 FYEKMQ (reference sequence). V was pared by 5 bases and J by 3 bases, with 4 bases of the junction left unmatched. The CDR3 covers 16 residues. Here the CDR3 DNA reads TGTGCCAGCAGCCAGACTAGCGGGGGGTTCTACAATGAGCAGTTCTTC. Translated, it gives CASSQTSGGFYNEQFF.

This clone was found once. V gene TRBV29-1 combines with J gene TRBJ2-1, with 7 bases that match TRBD2. In germline, CDR1 is SQVTM, CDR2 ANQGSEA. CDR3 size: 14 residues. Unmatched junction bases numbered 9, after V lost 4 bases and J lost 6 bases. CDR3 region: CSVVAGGSGNEQFF. CDR3 DNA sequence: TGCAGCGTTGTTGCTGGCGGGAGCGGCAATGAGCAGTTCTTC.

The chain is built from TRBV7-3 and TRBJ2-3; TRBD2 aligns across 7 bases. This CDR3 contains 15 residues. From germline, CDR1 is SGHTA and CDR2 FQGTGA. The V segment lost 5 bases and the J segment 0 bases; nucleotides outside the gene matches: 5. Here the CDR3 DNA reads TGTGCCAGCAGCCCCGGGGGGATCAGCACAGATACGCAGTATTTT. It encodes CASSPGGISTDTQYF.

The V gene is TRBV6-5, the J gene TRBJ2-1; 12 bases match TRBD2. Germline V lookup: CDR1 MNHEY, CDR2 SVGAGI. The CDR3 consists of 15 residues. V trimming: 7 bases; J trimming: 7 bases; junction bases outside the gene matches: 8. The CDR3 spells CASNRLAGAGNEQFF. Written as DNA, the CDR3 is TGTGCCAGCAACCGACTAGCGGGGGCGGGGAATGAGCAGTTCTTC.

V usage is TRBV4-2 and J usage is TRBJ2-1, with 14 bases that match TRBD2. The CDR3 loop spans 16 amino acids. Germline CDR1 LGHNA, CDR2 YNFKEQ. Trimming took 0 bases from V and 9 from J; bases not matched to a gene: 4. DNA for the CDR3: TGTGCCAGCAGCCAAGAGGGACTAGCGGGAGTCACTGAGCAGTTCTTC. This codes for CASSQEGLAGVTEQFF.

This clone was counted once. The chain links TRBV27 to TRBJ2-7, with TRBD2 as a possible D gene (5 bases). The CDR3 extends over 15 amino acids. V lost 3 bases to trimming and J lost 3 bases, with 15 bases between them. Germline V gene sequence: CDR1 MNHEY, CDR2 SMNVEV (reference sequence). The CDR3 region has the DNA TGTGCCAGCAGTTTGAATGCGGGCGGGTACTACGAGCAGTACTTC. It yields the protein CASSLNAGGYYEQYF.